This T cell receptor (beta chain) was recovered during a study of graft-versus-host responses after intestinal transplantation. Study at large: Induction using anti-thymocyte globulin, followed by tacrolimus and steroids for around 3 years, was given to all recipients.

Graft samples were processed, releasing intraepithelial and lamina propria lymphocytes. This table comes from immunoSEQ multiplex PCR, and its TCRdb copy is limited to in-frame clones, with some not included. Here the sample spans around 15,000 clones, roughly 79% being singletons. Germline-derived CDR1 and CDR2 are MGHRA and YSYEKL. V lost 8 bases and J lost 2, with 8 bases in between. The length of the CDR3 is 12 residues. The sequence was collected from a human patient who received an intestinal transplant, so some T cells may come from the graft donor. The sequencing here drew on ileum tissue, taken approximately 480 days after intestinal transplant. The rearrangement joins TRBV4-1 to TRBJ2-3; TRBD2 is a possible D gene (6 bases). The CDR3 here is CASRGITDTQYF. CDR3 nucleotides: TGCGCCAGCCGGGGGATCACAGATACGCAGTATTTT.